One sample yielded the 29 T cell receptor beta chains listed below, sequenced in a study of T cells after yellow fever vaccination. MiXCR, run by TCRdb on the 5' RACE reads, gives a single entry per CDR3 protein. In the table there are roughly 500,000 distinct CDR3 sequences, 15% to 20% of which are singletons. The specimen comprised PBMCs, sampled 15 days after the yellow fever booster vaccination. These receptors came from a man aged 25 to 45 who received the YFV17D yellow fever vaccine.

V usage is TRBV9 and J usage is TRBJ1-1; the match to TRBD1 covers 7 bases. Looked up from germline, CDR1 is SGDLS and CDR2 is YYNGEE. V lost 6 bases and J lost 0; bases outside the gene matches: 5. This CDR3 has 14 amino acids. As DNA, the CDR3 is TGTGCCAGCACCCGGGACAGAGTGAACACTGAAGCTTTCTTT. Translating gives CASTRDRVNTEAFF.

This clonotype has a handful of counts. The V call is TRBV20-1, the J call TRBJ2-3, with TRBD2 identical over 10 bases. J lost 5 bases, V lost 5 bases, and 7 bases had no gene match. Germline V gives CDR1 DFQATT, CDR2 SNEGSKA (reference sequence). This CDR3 contains 14 residues. CDR3 bases: TGCAGTGCTGGGCTAGCGGGAGTAGGAGATACGCAGTATTTT. It specifies CSAGLAGVGDTQYF.

This clonotype turned up a few times. CDR3 region: CASSYRSVAKRETLRGELFF. The CDR3 bases are TGTGCCAGCAGCTATCGATCGGTGGCCAAACGGGAGACCCTTCGGGGGGAGCTGTTTTTT. The V call is TRBV7-6, the J call TRBJ2-2; D perhaps matches TRBD2 (6 bases). This CDR3 has 20 residues. V lost 4 bases and J 8 bases, leaving 32 bases between the germline ends. The germline V gene has CDR1 SGHVS and CDR2 FNYEAQ.

The genes are TRBV12-3 or TRBV12-4 and TRBJ2-7; D possibly uses TRBD1 or TRBD2 (7 bases each). The CDR3 spans 14 residues. V shed 4 bases and J shed 5 bases, with 15 bases lying between them. The CDR3 bases are TGTGCCAGCAGTTCACCAGGGGGGAGGGACGAGCAGTACTTC. Encoded protein: CASSSPGGRDEQYF.

The chain employs TRBV5-5 and TRBJ1-5; maybe TRBD1 (6 bases). Trimming took 0 bases from V and 0 from J, leaving 13 bases between them. CDR1 is SGHKS and CDR2 is YYEKEE in the germline V gene (reference sequence). The CDR3 has 17 residues. The CDR3 protein is CASSLVWVQGSNQPQHF. The CDR3 DNA reads as TGTGCCAGCAGCTTGGTCTGGGTACAGGGTAGCAATCAGCCCCAGCATTTT. Filled out from reference TRBV5-5 and TRBJ1-5, the complete variable domain reads DAGVTQSPTHLIKTRGQQVTLRCSPISGHKSVSWYQQVLGQGPQFIFQYYEKEERGRGNFPDRFSARQFPNYSSELNVNALLLGDSALYLCASSLVWVQGSNQPQHFGDGTRLSIL.

This clonotype was counted a few times. The chain employs TRBV27 and TRBJ2-1; D possibly corresponds to TRBD2 (6 bases). The CDR3 is made up of 15 amino acids. V shed 3 bases and J shed 3 bases, with 12 bases lying between them. The germline V gene has CDR1 MNHEY and CDR2 SMNVEV (reference sequence). The CDR3 loop reads CASSFVGGLYNEQFF. Here the CDR3 DNA reads TGTGCCAGCAGTTTTGTGGGAGGACTCTACAATGAGCAGTTCTTC.

This clonotype was observed a handful of times. The chain recombines TRBV6-2 or TRBV6-3 with TRBJ2-7; no firm D call. This CDR3 contains 14 residues. Trimming shortened V by 0 bases and J by 4 bases, and 10 bases separated the two germline ends. Looked up from germline, CDR1 is MNHEY and CDR2 is SVGEGT. The CDR3 here is CASSYSPNTYEQYF. Written as DNA, the CDR3 is TGTGCCAGCAGTTACTCCCCTAACACGTACGAGCAGTACTTC.

This clonotype showed up just a few times. The J gene is TRBJ2-5, the V gene TRBV4-2; the D call may be TRBD1 or TRBD2 (6 bases each). The CDR3 runs to 13 residues. Between the trimmed V and J ends, which lost 0 bases and 12 bases, there was a span of 14 bases. From germline, CDR1 is LGHNA and CDR2 YNFKEQ. The CDR3 nucleotides read TGTGCCAGCAGCCAAGATGAGAGGGGGGAAAAGTACTTC. It is translated as CASSQDERGEKYF.

The chain uses TRBV12-3 or TRBV12-4 and TRBJ2-4; the D gene is possibly TRBD1 (6 bases). V was cut by 7 bases and J by 0 bases, with 22 bases left in between. CDR3 length equals 18 residues. The CDR3 reads CASTFRGQKLLAKNIQYF. The CDR3 nucleotides read TGTGCCAGCACCTTTCGAGGACAGAAACTCCTAGCCAAAAACATTCAGTACTTC.

This clonotype showed up just a few times. The genes are TRBV5-1 and TRBJ2-3; 9 bases agree with TRBD2. With V trimmed by 3 bases and J by 2 bases, 4 bases remained unmatched. The CDR3 spans 15 residues. Germline V gene sequence: CDR1 SGHRS, CDR2 YFSETQ. This CDR3 reads CASSSGLAATDTQYF. The DNA for the CDR3 is TGCGCCAGCAGCTCGGGACTAGCTGCCACAGATACGCAGTATTTT.

The chain joins TRBV10-3 to TRBJ2-3; D is possibly TRBD2 (6 bases). Trimming cost V 6 bases and J 1 base, with 11 bases left between them. From germline, CDR1 is ENHRY and CDR2 SYGVKD. CDR3 size: 14 residues. The CDR3: CAIRLSGRTDTQYF. Written as DNA, the CDR3 is TGTGCCATCAGACTTAGCGGTCGCACAGATACGCAGTATTTT.

This clonotype was counted a few times. The chain uses TRBV5-1 and TRBJ1-6, with 10 bases fitting TRBD1. The V segment lost 3 bases and the J segment 6 bases; nucleotides outside the gene matches: 9. Germline V gene lookup returns CDR1 SGHRS and CDR2 YFSETQ. This CDR3 contains 17 residues. The CDR3: CASSSRTGGNLNSPLHF. CDR3 nucleotides: TGCGCCAGCAGCTCCCGGACAGGGGGGAATCTTAATTCACCCCTCCACTTT.

This clonotype has a handful of counts. V and J are TRBV20-1 and TRBJ1-5; tentative D call: TRBD1 (5 bases). Germline-derived CDR1 and CDR2 are DFQATT and SNEGSKA (reference sequence). The CDR3 loop spans 15 amino acids. V was trimmed by 1 base and J by 0 bases, leaving 10 bases between them. CDR3 in amino acids: CSARVDSYSNQPQHF. CDR3 nucleotide sequence: TGCAGTGCTAGAGTCGACAGTTATAGCAATCAGCCCCAGCATTTT.

This clonotype was counted only a few times. The V and J genes are TRBV5-1 and TRBJ2-3; TRBD2 matches at 8 bases. Germline V gene lookup returns CDR1 SGHRS and CDR2 YFSETQ. The V and J ends lost 8 bases and 4 bases, in that order; junction bases with no gene match: 9. This CDR3 contains 14 residues. In DNA, the CDR3 is TGCGCCAGTCAAGCGGGAGTTGGGGCAGATACGCAGTATTTT. Translating gives CASQAGVGADTQYF.

The V call is TRBV18, the J call TRBJ2-1; D unresolved. The CDR3 loop spans 11 amino acids. With 3 bases removed from V and 8 bases from J, the gap between germline ends came to 5 bases. Germline CDR1 reads KGHSH; CDR2 reads LQKENI. The CDR3 reads CASSPSHEQFF. CDR3 DNA sequence: TGTGCCAGCTCACCCAGCCATGAGCAGTTCTTC.

The rearrangement uses TRBV18 and TRBJ2-4; D call uncertain. This CDR3 region has 14 residues. V was cut by 0 bases and J by 7 bases, with 10 bases left in between. CDR1 and CDR2 from the germline V gene are KGHSH and LQKENI. CDR3 amino acids: CASSPPDLGNIQYF. The DNA for the CDR3 is TGTGCCAGCTCACCACCGGATTTGGGGAACATTCAGTACTTC.

There are a few counts of this clonotype. J is TRBJ2-7 and V is TRBV5-1; either TRBD1 or TRBD2 may fit D (6 bases each). V was pared by 4 bases and J by 6 bases, with 17 bases between. Germline V gene lookup returns CDR1 SGHRS and CDR2 YFSETQ. The CDR3 runs 14 residues. The CDR3 sequence is CASSPGQGGPEQYF. The CDR3 DNA sequence: TGCGCCAGCAGCCCCGGACAAGGGGGGCCCGAGCAGTACTTC.

The chain has TRBV5-1 and TRBJ1-1; the D is unclear. This CDR3 has 14 amino acids. Germline V CDR1 and CDR2: SGHRS, YFSETQ. V gave up 1 base and J gave up 7 bases, with 14 bases separating them. The CDR3 bases are TGCGCCAGCAGCTTGACCCACACAAGTGATGAAGCTTTCTTT. Translation gives CASSLTHTSDEAFF.

A few counts support this clonotype. V gene TRBV19 combines with J gene TRBJ1-6; D is possibly TRBD1 (6 bases). Germline values: CDR1 LNHDA, CDR2 SQIVND (reference sequence). This CDR3 is built from 14 residues. Trimming cost V 5 bases and J 7 bases, with 12 bases left between them. CDR3 sequence (DNA): TGTGCCAGTAGTTACGGACAGAACAATTCACCCCTCCACTTT. The encoded protein is CASSYGQNNSPLHF.

This clonotype was seen only a few times. J is TRBJ1-1 and V is TRBV28, with D possibly TRBD1 on 5 matching bases. V dropped 8 bases and J dropped 0 bases, with 19 bases sitting between them. The germline V gene has CDR1 MDHEN and CDR2 SYDVKM. This CDR3 spans 16 amino acids. CDR3 DNA sequence: TGTGCCAGCCACACAAATATCGGGGGAGTGAACACTGAAGCTTTCTTT. Amino acid sequence: CASHTNIGGVNTEAFF.

The chain couples TRBV7-2 to TRBJ2-1; 8 nucleotides match TRBD2. The J segment lost 16 bases and the V segment lost 4 bases, leaving 9 bases of the junction unmatched. CDR3 size: 12 residues. Germline loops: CDR1 SGHTA, CDR2 FQGNSA. In nucleotides, the CDR3 is TGTGCCAGCAGCTATCCAGCGGGAGCTGATTTCTTC. It encodes CASSYPAGADFF.

The V call is TRBV7-2, the J call TRBJ2-2, with D possibly being TRBD1 (6 bases). The CDR3 contains 15 residues. Germline-derived CDR1 and CDR2 are SGHTA and FQGNSA. The ends were cut back, 2 bases at V and 6 bases at J, with 13 bases in the middle. CDR3 protein: CASSLRTVFAGELFF. The CDR3 nucleotides are TGTGCCAGCAGCTTACGGACAGTCTTCGCCGGGGAGCTGTTTTTT.

The sample holds a few counts of this clonotype. The chain carries TRBV6-2 or TRBV6-3 and TRBJ2-6; 9 positions agree with TRBD1. The V gene's germline CDR1 is MNHEY and CDR2 SVGEGT. The CDR3 sequence is 21 residues long. V gave up 0 bases and J gave up 3 bases; unmatched junction bases: 15. CDR3 sequence (DNA): TGTGCCAGCAGTTACTCGCGGACTGGGACAGGGATTAGATATGGGGCCAACGTCCTGACTTTC. This sequence encodes CASSYSRTGTGIRYGANVLTF.

The chain carries TRBV9 and TRBJ2-7, with TRBD1 identical over 10 bases. Germline CDR1 and CDR2: SGDLS and YYNGEE. CDR3 length equals 15 residues. V lost 2 bases to trimming and J lost 6 bases; unmatched junction nucleotides: 8. CDR3 in DNA: TGTGCCAGCAGCGTCTCCGGGACAGGGGCAGGCGAGCAGTACTTC. It translates to CASSVSGTGAGEQYF. Complete variable domain (other parts from reference TRBV9 and TRBJ2-7): DSGVTQTPKHLITATGQRVTLRCSPRSGDLSVYWYQQSLDQGLQFLIQYYNGEERAKGNILERFSAQQFPDLHSELNLSSLELGDSALYFCASSVSGTGAGEQYFGPGTRLTVT.

The table lists this clonotype with a few counts. This rearrangement joins TRBV20-1 to TRBJ1-1, with a weak D call TRBD1 (5 bases). Germline-derived CDR1 and CDR2 are DFQATT and SNEGSKA (reference sequence). There are 14 residues in the CDR3. V gave up 4 bases and J gave up 4 bases, with 16 bases separating them. The CDR3, as DNA: TGCAGTGCTAAGGCGAGGGGAGGGGTCACTGAAGCTTTCTTT. Amino acid sequence: CSAKARGGVTEAFF.

This clonotype was recorded many times. This chain joins TRBV24-1 and TRBJ2-2, with 9 bases identical to TRBD1. Germline lookup yields CDR1 KGHDR and CDR2 SFDVKD. V dropped 2 bases and J dropped 1; count of bases not matched to a gene: 16. The CDR3 sequence is 21 residues long. The CDR3 bases are TGTGCCACCAGTGATTCAAAAGTCCGGGACAGGGTTGTTTTGAACACCGGGGAGCTGTTTTTT. It yields the protein CATSDSKVRDRVVLNTGELFF.

The gene calls are TRBV18 and TRBJ2-5; the D is unclear. This CDR3 has 14 amino acids. V was clipped by 2 bases and J by 0 bases, with 7 bases between them. Germline CDR1 reads KGHSH; CDR2 reads LQKENI. This chain's CDR3 is CASSPVTYQETQYF. CDR3 DNA: TGTGCCAGCTCACCAGTGACGTACCAAGAGACCCAGTACTTC.

The V and J genes are TRBV7-2 and TRBJ2-3, with D uncertain. This CDR3 has 13 amino acids. Germline V gene sequence: CDR1 SGHTA, CDR2 FQGNSA. V lost 2 bases to trimming and J lost 5 bases, with 8 bases between them. The CDR3 nucleotides read TGTGCCAGCAGCTTACTTGGGGTAGATACGCAGTATTTT. This gives the protein CASSLLGVDTQYF.

The chain links TRBV4-3 to TRBJ1-2; no reliable D call. The CDR3 runs to 15 residues. V lost 0 bases to trimming and J lost 6 bases, with 14 bases between them. From germline, CDR1 is LGHNA and CDR2 YSLEER. CDR3 amino acids: CASSQDSRFVDGYTF. CDR3 DNA sequence: TGCGCCAGCAGCCAAGACAGCCGATTTGTGGATGGCTACACCTTC.